The rows below give T cell receptor beta chains drawn from one sample of a study of response to subunit inactivated influenza vaccine. In TCRdb, the RT-PCR reads were re-called with MiXCR into one record per CDR3 protein. This table has about 530,000 distinct CDR3 sequences, roughly 12% appearing once. This specimen was PBMCs from blood, taken on the day of vaccination. Receptors originate from a man aged 50 to 59 who received an inactivated influenza vaccine. Each CDR3 is given with its conserved first and last residue. Fields, in order: J gene, V gene, clone size, D gene, CDR3 DNA, CDR3 protein. D genes are given only for firm matches. The size entry is marked missing in some rows and otherwise reads once, few, many or a size class.

TRBJ1-2	TRBV6-2/TRBV6-3	few	TRBD1	TGTGCCAGCAGTTACCCGACAGGGTTCGACTATGGCTACACCTTC	CASSYPTGFDYGYTF
TRBJ2-7	TRBV20-1	NA	NA	TGCAGTGCTGGCCGGGCGGGCAAGAACTACGAGCAGTACTTC	CSAGRAGKNYEQYF
TRBJ2-1	TRBV24-1	few	TRBD2	TGTGCCACCAGTGATTCATTAGCGGGAGTAGATTACAATGAGCAGTTCTTC	CATSDSLAGVDYNEQFF
TRBJ2-5	TRBV21-1	NA	NA	TGTGCCAGCAGCAATAGGGGGTACCACACAGAGACCCAGTACTTC	CASSNRGYHTETQYF
TRBJ1-2	TRBV12-3/TRBV12-4	NA	NA	TGTGCCAGCAGTTTTTCAAACTATGGCTACACCTTC	CASSFSNYGYTF
TRBJ2-1	TRBV2	few	TRBD1	TGTGCCAGCAGTGATGGAGGGACAGGGTACAATGAGCAGTTCTTC	CASSDGGTGYNEQFF
TRBJ2-3	TRBV6-2/TRBV6-3	few	TRBD2	TGTGCCAGCAGTCGCGGGGGGGCCCTAAATACGCAGTATTTT	CASSRGGALNTQYF
TRBJ2-3	TRBV11-2	few	TRBD1	TGTGCCAGCAGCCCGGGACAGGGGAGGCGGTCGACAGATACGCAGTATTTT	CASSPGQGRRSTDTQYF
TRBJ2-3	TRBV5-1	many	TRBD2	TGCGCCAGCAGCTTGTACGTCGATACGGGGGGGCCCCAAGATACGCAGTATTTT	CASSLYVDTGGPQDTQYF
TRBJ2-7	TRBV11-1	NA	TRBD2	TGTGCCAGCAGCTTACCACTGGGGGAGGGGCCAAGCTCCTACGAGCAGTACTTC	CASSLPLGEGPSSYEQYF
TRBJ2-2	TRBV5-1	few	NA	TGCGCCAGCAGCTTGAGGAGAGTCACAGACACGAACACCGGGGAGCTGTTTTTT	CASSLRRVTDTNTGELFF
TRBJ1-5	TRBV28	few	NA	TGTGCCAGCAGTTTCGGACAGATCAATCAGCCCCAGCATTTT	CASSFGQINQPQHF
TRBJ2-7	TRBV28	many	NA	TGTGCCAGCAGTTTCGGGAGTGGGGTTGTGGACTTC	CASSFGSGVVDF
TRBJ1-1	TRBV5-1	many	TRBD1	TGCGCCAGCAGCTTACAGGGGCCTGGGAACACTGAAGCTTTCTTT	CASSLQGPGNTEAFF
TRBJ1-1	TRBV27	NA	NA	TGTGCCAGCAGAATCACAGGGAACACTGAAGCTTTCTTT	CASRITGNTEAFF
TRBJ2-3	TRBV15	NA	NA	TGTGCCACCAGCAGTGGTCGAGTTTTAGGAGATACGCAGTATTTT	CATSSGRVLGDTQYF
TRBJ2-5	TRBV20-1	many	TRBD1	TGCAGTGCTAGCCCCCGGGACAGGGGCCAAGAGACCCAGTACTTC	CSASPRDRGQETQYF
TRBJ2-3	TRBV4-3	NA	TRBD2	TGCGCCAGCAGCCAAGACGTACGACTAGCGGTAATTCAGTATTTT	CASSQDVRLAVIQYF
TRBJ2-1	TRBV30	NA	TRBD2	TGTGCCTGGAGTCGCAGCGGGGGGGCCCTTGAGCAGTTCTTC	CAWSRSGGALEQFF
TRBJ1-6	TRBV7-2	NA	TRBD1	TGTGCCAGCAGCTTGGGGGGGACAGGGGGTGTACCCCTCCACTTT	CASSLGGTGGVPLHF
TRBJ2-4	TRBV29-1	few	NA	TGCAGCGTTGAAGATCAGGGGCCCAAAAACATTCAGTACTTC	CSVEDQGPKNIQYF
TRBJ1-5	TRBV10-3	NA	TRBD1	TGTGCCATCAGAGACAGGGAAGATCAGCCCCAGCATTTT	CAIRDREDQPQHF
TRBJ2-7	TRBV28	once	TRBD1	TGTGCCAGCAGTTTATCTCCCGCCGGGACAGGGGACTACGAGCAGTACTTC	CASSLSPAGTGDYEQYF
TRBJ2-7	TRBV20-1	few	NA	TGCAGTGCTAGAGGAGGGGGAGGCCAGCTCGAGCAGTACTTC	CSARGGGGQLEQYF
TRBJ1-5	TRBV7-2	few	TRBD1	TGTGCCAGCAGCACCGGGACAGGATCTTTCAATCAGCCCCAGCATTTT	CASSTGTGSFNQPQHF
TRBJ2-5	TRBV19	NA	TRBD2	TGTGCCAGTAGTGCCAGACCGGGACTAGCGAACCAAGAGACCCAGTACTTC	CASSARPGLANQETQYF
TRBJ2-2	TRBV12-3/TRBV12-4	NA	NA	TGTGCCAGCAGTTTAGTCGGGGGCAGGGGCGGGGAGCTGTTTTTT	CASSLVGGRGGELFF
TRBJ2-2	TRBV6-2/TRBV6-3	few	NA	TGTGCCAGCAGTTTCAGGGAGCTCGCCGGGGAGCTGTTTTTT	CASSFRELAGELFF
TRBJ1-1	TRBV27	few	NA	TGTGCCAGCAGCCTCGGACCACGAGGCGCTGAAGCTTTCTTT	CASSLGPRGAEAFF
TRBJ2-1	TRBV12-3/TRBV12-4	many	NA	TGTGCCAGCAGGTCCGGGACTGGCTCCTACAATGAGCAGTTCTTC	CASRSGTGSYNEQFF
TRBJ2-2	TRBV5-5	many	NA	TGTGCCAGCAGCTTGGATACAATAAGAACCGGGGAGCTGTTTTTT	CASSLDTIRTGELFF
TRBJ2-7	TRBV7-6	NA	TRBD2	TGTGCCAGCAGCCAGACTAGCGGGGGATACTACGAGCAGTACTTC	CASSQTSGGYYEQYF
TRBJ2-3	TRBV20-1	few	TRBD2	TGCAGTGCGTTCCGAGTGGCGGGGGGCACAGATACGCAGTATTTT	CSAFRVAGGTDTQYF
TRBJ1-2	TRBV7-2	NA	TRBD1	TGTGCCAGCAGCCCCGGACAGGGGGCTTATGTTTATGGCTACACCTTC	CASSPGQGAYVYGYTF
TRBJ2-3	TRBV5-6	few	TRBD2	TGTGCCAGCAGCGGAGGGACACTAGCGGGGGGCGCAGATACGCAGTATTTT	CASSGGTLAGGADTQYF
TRBJ2-7	TRBV6-2/TRBV6-3	NA	NA	TGTGCCAGCAGTTACTCCTTCAGGGGCTACGAGCAGTACTTC	CASSYSFRGYEQYF
TRBJ2-3	TRBV12-3/TRBV12-4	NA	NA	TGTGCCAGCAGTTTAACTAGCCGAGATACGCAGTATTTT	CASSLTSRDTQYF
TRBJ2-2	TRBV12-3/TRBV12-4	many	TRBD1	TGTGCCAGCAGTCCCACAGGGGTGACCGGGGAGCTGTTTTTT	CASSPTGVTGELFF